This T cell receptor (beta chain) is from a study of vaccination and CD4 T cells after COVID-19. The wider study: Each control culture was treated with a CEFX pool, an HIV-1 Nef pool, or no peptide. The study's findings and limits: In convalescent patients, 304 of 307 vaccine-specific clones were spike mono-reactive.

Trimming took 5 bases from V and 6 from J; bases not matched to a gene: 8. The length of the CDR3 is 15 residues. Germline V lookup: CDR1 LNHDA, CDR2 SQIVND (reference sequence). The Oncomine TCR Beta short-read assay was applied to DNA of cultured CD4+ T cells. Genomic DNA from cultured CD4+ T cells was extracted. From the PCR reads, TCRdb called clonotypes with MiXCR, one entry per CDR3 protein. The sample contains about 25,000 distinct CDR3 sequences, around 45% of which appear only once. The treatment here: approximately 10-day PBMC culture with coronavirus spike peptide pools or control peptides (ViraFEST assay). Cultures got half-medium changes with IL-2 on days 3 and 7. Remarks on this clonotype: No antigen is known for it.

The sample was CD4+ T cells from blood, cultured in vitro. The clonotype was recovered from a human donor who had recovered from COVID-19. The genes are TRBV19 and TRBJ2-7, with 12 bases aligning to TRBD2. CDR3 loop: CASSSKTSGSSEQYF. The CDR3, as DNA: TGTGCCAGTAGTTCAAAGACTAGCGGGAGTTCCGAGCAGTACTTC. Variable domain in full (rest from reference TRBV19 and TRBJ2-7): DGGITQSPKYLFRKEGQNVTLSCEQNLNHDAMYWYRQDPGQGLRLIYYSQIVNDFQKGDIAEGYSVSREKKESFPLTVTSAQKNPTAFYLCASSSKTSGSSEQYFGPGTRLTVT.